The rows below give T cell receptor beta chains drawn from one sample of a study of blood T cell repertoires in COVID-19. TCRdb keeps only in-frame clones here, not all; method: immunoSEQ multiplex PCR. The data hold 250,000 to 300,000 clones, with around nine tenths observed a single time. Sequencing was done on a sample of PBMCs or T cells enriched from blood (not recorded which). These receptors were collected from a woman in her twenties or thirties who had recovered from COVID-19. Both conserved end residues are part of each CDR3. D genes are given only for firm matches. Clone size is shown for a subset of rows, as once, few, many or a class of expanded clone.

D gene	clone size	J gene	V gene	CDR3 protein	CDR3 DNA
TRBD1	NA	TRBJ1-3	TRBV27	CASSYRQGAGNTIYF	TGTGCCAGCAGCTATAGACAGGGGGCAGGAAACACCATATATTTT
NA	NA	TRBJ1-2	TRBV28	CASSLWTGGNYGYTF	TGTGCCAGCAGTTTATGGACAGGAGGAAACTATGGCTACACCTTC
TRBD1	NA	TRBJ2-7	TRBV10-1	CASSRTGTATSSYEQYF	TGCGCCAGCAGCAGGACCGGGACAGCGACGAGCTCCTACGAGCAGTACTTC
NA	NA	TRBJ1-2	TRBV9	CASSTQGRDYGYTF	TGTGCCAGCTCCACACAGGGCCGCGACTATGGCTACACCTTC
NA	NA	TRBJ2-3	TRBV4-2	CASSQDHFAGRTDTQYF	TGTGCCAGCAGCCAAGATCATTTCGCGGGACGCACAGATACGCAGTATTTT
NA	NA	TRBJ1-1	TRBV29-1	CSVKGTEAFF	TGCAGCGTTAAGGGGACTGAAGCTTTCTTT
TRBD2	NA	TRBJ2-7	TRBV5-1	CASSFREAERTRNPYEQYF	TGCGCCAGCAGCTTCCGAGAGGCAGAGCGGACTAGAAACCCCTACGAGCAGTACTTC
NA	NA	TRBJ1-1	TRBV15	CATSRESVRRRNTEAFF	TGTGCCACCAGCAGAGAATCCGTACGGAGGCGAAACACTGAAGCTTTCTTT
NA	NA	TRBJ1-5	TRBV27	CASSSGYQPQHF	TGTGCCAGCAGTTCGGGTTACCAGCCCCAGCATTTT
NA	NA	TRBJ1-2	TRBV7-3	CASSLDGKGYTF	TGTGCCAGCAGCTTGGACGGGAAGGGCTACACCTTC
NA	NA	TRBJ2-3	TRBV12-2	CASRLSSPAEGTDTQYF	TGTGCAAGTCGCTTATCTAGCCCCGCGGAGGGGACAGATACGCAGTATTTT
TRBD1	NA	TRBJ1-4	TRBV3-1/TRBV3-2	CASSQVSGGNEKLFF	TGTGCCAGCAGCCAAGTGTCAGGGGGGAATGAAAAACTGTTTTTT
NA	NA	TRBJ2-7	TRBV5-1	CASSPRGSSYEQYF	TGCGCCAGCAGCCCCCGTGGGAGCTCCTACGAGCAGTACTTC
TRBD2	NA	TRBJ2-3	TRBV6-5	CASSGTSGQGTQYF	TGTGCCAGCAGCGGGACTAGCGGGCAAGGTACGCAGTATTTT
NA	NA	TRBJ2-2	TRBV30	CAWTASRELFF	TGTGCCTGGACTGCCTCTAGGGAGCTGTTTTTT
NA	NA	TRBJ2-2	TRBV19	CASSSTGHTGELFF	TGTGCCAGTAGTAGTACAGGGCACACCGGGGAGCTGTTTTTT
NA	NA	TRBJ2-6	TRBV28	CASSFGQGYSGANVLTF	TGTGCCAGCAGTTTTGGGCAGGGTTACTCTGGGGCCAACGTCCTGACTTTC
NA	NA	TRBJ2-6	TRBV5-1	CASSPVPGANVLTF	TGCGCCAGCAGCCCGGTCCCTGGGGCCAACGTCCTGACTTTC
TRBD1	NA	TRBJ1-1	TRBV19	CASSTLPDRGKAFF	TGTGCCAGTAGTACCCTCCCCGACAGGGGAAAAGCTTTCTTT
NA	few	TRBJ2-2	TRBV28	CASSRDSGNTGELFF	TGTGCCAGCAGTAGGGATAGCGGAAACACCGGGGAGCTGTTTTTT
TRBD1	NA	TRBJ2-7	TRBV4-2	CASSPAGTGDREQYF	TGTGCCAGCAGCCCAGCCGGGACAGGGGACCGCGAGCAGTACTTC
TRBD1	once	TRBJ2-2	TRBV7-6	CASSPSGGLVTGELFF	TGTGCCAGCAGCCCGTCAGGGGGTTTAGTCACCGGGGAGCTGTTTTTT
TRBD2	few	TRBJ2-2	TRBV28	CASSLLKAGTSGRVELFF	TGTGCCAGCAGTTTATTAAAAGCCGGGACTAGCGGGAGGGTGGAGCTGTTTTTT
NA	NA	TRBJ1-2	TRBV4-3	CASSQDGNYGYTF	TGCGCCAGCAGCCAAGACGGGAACTATGGCTACACCTTC
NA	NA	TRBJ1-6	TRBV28	CASSNVGNSPLHF	TGTGCCAGCAGTAACGTCGGTAATTCACCCCTCCACTTT
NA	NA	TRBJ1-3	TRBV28	CASHPRVSSGNTIYF	TGTGCCAGCCATCCCAGGGTGAGCTCTGGAAACACCATATATTTT
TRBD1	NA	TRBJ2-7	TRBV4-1	CASRPTGAAYEQYF	TGCGCCAGCAGACCGACAGGGGCGGCCTACGAGCAGTACTTC
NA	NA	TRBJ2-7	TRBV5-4	CASSPTSPNYEQYF	TGTGCCAGCAGCCCCACGAGCCCGAACTACGAGCAGTACTTC
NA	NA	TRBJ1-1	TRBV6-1	CASSELGDPEAFF	TGTGCCAGCAGTGAATTAGGGGATCCTGAAGCTTTCTTT
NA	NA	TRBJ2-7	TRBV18	CASSPGQIEEYHEQYF	TGTGCCAGCTCACCCGGACAGATAGAGGAGTACCACGAGCAGTACTTC
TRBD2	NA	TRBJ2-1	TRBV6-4	CASSEGLAGGHEQFF	TGTGCCAGCAGTGAGGGACTAGCGGGAGGACATGAGCAGTTCTTC
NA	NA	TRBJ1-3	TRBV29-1	CSVEAGYNTIYF	TGCAGCGTTGAGGCAGGGTACAACACCATATATTTT
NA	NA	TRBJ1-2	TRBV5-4	CASSLGSGIGGYTF	TGTGCCAGCAGCTTGGGGTCCGGGATTGGTGGCTACACCTTC
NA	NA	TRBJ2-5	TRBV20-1	CSASGPGVLSSQETQYF	TGCAGTGCTAGTGGGCCAGGGGTATTGAGTTCGCAAGAGACCCAGTACTTC
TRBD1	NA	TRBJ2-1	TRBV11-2	CASQKPGQGSDEQFF	TGTGCCAGCCAAAAGCCGGGACAGGGGTCCGATGAGCAGTTCTTC
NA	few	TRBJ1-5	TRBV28	CASSFRWWTPYSNQPQHF	TGTGCCAGCAGTTTTCGTTGGTGGACACCCTATAGCAATCAGCCCCAGCATTTT
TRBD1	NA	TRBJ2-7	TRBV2	CASSLTRDSNEQYF	TGTGCCAGCAGTCTAACCCGGGACAGTAACGAGCAGTACTTC
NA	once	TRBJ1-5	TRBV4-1	CASSHRQDSNQPQHF	TGCGCCAGCAGCCATCGACAGGATAGCAATCAGCCCCAGCATTTT
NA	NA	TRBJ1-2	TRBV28	CASMYPGSLNYGYTF	TGTGCCAGCATGTACCCGGGTTCGCTTAACTATGGCTACACCTTC
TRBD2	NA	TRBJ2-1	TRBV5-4	CASSVGLAGGVYEQFF	TGTGCCAGCAGCGTCGGACTAGCGGGAGGAGTATATGAGCAGTTCTTC
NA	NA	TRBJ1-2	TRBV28	CASSSYYGYTF	TGTGCCAGCAGTTCTTACTATGGCTACACCTTC
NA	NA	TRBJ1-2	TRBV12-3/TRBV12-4	CASSQDSYGYTF	TGTGCCAGCAGTCAGGACAGCTATGGCTACACCTTC
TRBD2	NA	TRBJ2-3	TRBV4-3	CASSQERTSGTDTQYF	TGCGCCAGCAGCCAAGAGAGGACTAGCGGCACAGATACGCAGTATTTT
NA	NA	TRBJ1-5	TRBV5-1	CASSLQGLDQPQHF	TGCGCCAGCAGCTTACAGGGTTTAGATCAGCCCCAGCATTTT
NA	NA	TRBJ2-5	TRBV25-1	CASSDRGTQYF	TGTGCCAGCAGTGATAGGGGGACCCAGTACTTC
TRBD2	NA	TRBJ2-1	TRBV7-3	CASSPRWEGEQFF	TGTGCCAGCAGCCCTAGGTGGGAGGGTGAGCAGTTCTTC
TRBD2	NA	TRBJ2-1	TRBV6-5	CASRVTSGSSNEQFF	TGTGCCAGCAGAGTGACTAGCGGGAGTAGCAATGAGCAGTTCTTC
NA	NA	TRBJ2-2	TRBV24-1	CATSDFWVRSSNTGELFF	TGTGCCACCAGTGATTTTTGGGTAAGGAGCTCGAACACCGGGGAGCTGTTTTTT
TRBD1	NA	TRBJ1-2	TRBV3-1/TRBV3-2	CASSQAGGGSYTF	TGTGCCAGCAGCCAAGCAGGGGGTGGAAGCTACACCTTC
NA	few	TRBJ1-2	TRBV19	CASSNRATGYTF	TGTGCCAGTAGTAACAGGGCCACGGGCTACACCTTC
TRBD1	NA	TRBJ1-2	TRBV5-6	CASSFQQGGGYTF	TGTGCCAGCAGCTTCCAACAGGGGGGCGGCTACACCTTC
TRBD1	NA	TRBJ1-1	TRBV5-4	CASSFLQGFMNTEAFF	TGTGCCAGCAGCTTCCTACAGGGGTTTATGAACACTGAAGCTTTCTTT
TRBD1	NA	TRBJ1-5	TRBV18	CASSKQPGQGMGNQPQHF	TGTGCCAGCTCAAAGCAGCCGGGACAGGGAATGGGCAATCAGCCCCAGCATTTT
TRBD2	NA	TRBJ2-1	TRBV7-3	CASSPLTSGRQEQFF	TGTGCCAGCAGCCCCCTGACTAGCGGGAGACAAGAGCAGTTCTTC
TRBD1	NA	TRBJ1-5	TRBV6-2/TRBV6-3	CASSPTGGRIQPQHF	TGTGCCAGCAGCCCGACAGGGGGCAGGATTCAGCCCCAGCATTTT
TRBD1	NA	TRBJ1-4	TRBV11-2	CASSLRDRGLATNEKLFF	TGTGCCAGCAGCCTCCGGGACAGGGGGCTTGCAACTAATGAAAAACTGTTTTTT